These 17 T cell receptor beta chains originate from one sample sequenced in a study of cytomegalovirus exposure and HLA in healthy donors (dated by TCRdb to the late 2010s). Library preparation employed the immunoSEQ multiplex PCR assay. The multiplex PCR relied on a mix of 60 forward primers for TCR Vbeta segments and 13 reverse primers for TCR Jbeta segments. This immuneACCESS table, as held by TCRdb, lists in-frame sequences with V and J called but not all clones. Of the missing ones, under half trace to an unresolved V gene in checked studies; the others have no known cause. For this sample the table gives 200,000 or so clones, of which approximately 80% were detected only once. The top ten clones comprise 0.71% of the sample. Sequences were obtained from PBMCs. These receptors all stem from a boy aged 2 to 10 in good health and CMV-seronegative.

The chain couples TRBV2 to TRBJ2-3; the match to TRBD1 covers 7 bases. Trimming at V came to 6 bases and at J to 2 bases, leaving 5 bases not matched to a gene. The germline CDR1 and CDR2 sequences are SNHLY and FYNNEI. The length of the CDR3 is 14 residues. CDR3 region: CASSDREPTDTQYF. Written as DNA, the CDR3 is TGTGCCAGCAGCGACAGGGAACCCACAGATACGCAGTATTTT.

This rearrangement joins TRBV6-6 to TRBJ1-5, with D unclear. V dropped 6 bases and J dropped 1 base, with 16 bases sitting between them. The CDR3 has 16 amino acids. CDR1 MNHNY and CDR2 SVGAGI come from the germline V gene (reference sequence). The CDR3 DNA reads as TGTGCCAGCAGCGGCTACCGGGTCGAAAGCAATCAGCCCCAGCATTTT. Its protein product is CASSGYRVESNQPQHF.

The V and J genes are TRBV2 and TRBJ2-5; 10 positions match TRBD2. The tail of the sequence fits TRBJ2-7 better, so the J call may be wrong. CDR1 and CDR2 from the germline V gene are SNHLY and FYNNEI. CDR3 size: 15 residues. The CDR3 sequence is CASSGTGTSVYEQYF. The CDR3 DNA follows: TGTGCCAGCAGTGGCACCGGGACTAGCGTGTACGAGCAGTACTTC.

V and J are TRBV2 and TRBJ2-1, with 10 positions matching TRBD2. The CDR3 has 15 amino acids. Per the germline V gene, CDR1 is SNHLY and CDR2 is FYNNEI. The V segment lost 8 bases and the J segment 1 base; nucleotides outside the gene matches: 5. CDR3 loop: CASDRGLASYNEQFF. Here the CDR3 DNA reads TGTGCCAGCGACCGGGGACTAGCGTCCTACAATGAGCAGTTCTTC. Full variable domain (missing parts from reference TRBV2 and TRBJ2-1): EPEVTQTPSHQVTQMGQEVILRCVPISNHLYFYWYRQILGQKVEFLVSFYNNEISEKSEIFDDQFSVERPDGSNFTLKIRSTKLEDSAMYFCASDRGLASYNEQFFGPGTRLTVL.

On this clone itself: This sample includes further DNA sequences coding for the same CDR3. J is TRBJ1-2 and V is TRBV6-1; TRBD1 agrees at 7 bases. Germline assignment: CDR1 MNHNS and CDR2 SASEGT. Unmatched junction bases numbered 10, after V lost 4 bases and J lost 8 bases. CDR3 size: 14 residues. The CDR3 protein is CASSGGQIPYGYTF. The CDR3 DNA reads as TGTGCCAGCAGTGGGGGACAGATACCCTACGGCTACACCTTC.

V and J are TRBV27 and TRBJ2-1; D is possibly TRBD1 (6 bases). CDR3 length: 14 residues. Germline-derived CDR1 and CDR2 are MNHEY and SMNVEV (reference sequence). Trimming removed 1 base at V and 7 bases at J, with 11 bases between. The CDR3 reads CASSLFQGSNEQFF. The CDR3 coding sequence is TGTGCCAGCAGTTTATTCCAGGGGTCGAATGAGCAGTTCTTC.

The gene calls are TRBV11-3 and TRBJ2-7; TRBD2 matches at 13 bases. Germline V lookup: CDR1 SGHNT, CDR2 YENEEA. The CDR3 has 16 amino acids. J gave up 3 bases and V 5 bases, and 7 bases lay outside the gene matches. The CDR3 loop is CASSPIGLAGDYEQYF. CDR3 sequence (DNA): TGTGCCAGCAGCCCCATCGGACTAGCGGGAGACTACGAGCAGTACTTC.

This chain connects TRBV7-6 to TRBJ2-7; maybe TRBD1 (6 bases). Germline CDR1 and CDR2: SGHVS and FNYEAQ. The V end lost 6 bases, the J end lost 4 bases, and 19 bases lay between the germline ends. The CDR3 totals 15 residues. CDR3 nucleotides: TGTGCCAGCAGTCCGTCAGGGGTCCGTAATTACGAGCAGTACTTC. Residues: CASSPSGVRNYEQYF.

The chain uses TRBV6-1 and TRBJ2-2; TRBD2 agrees at 10 bases. J lost 9 bases, V lost 2 bases, and 6 bases had no gene match. This CDR3 region has 15 residues. Germline V gene lookup returns CDR1 MNHNS and CDR2 SASEGT. CDR3 region: CASSESASGSWELFF. Here the CDR3 DNA reads TGTGCCAGCAGTGAAAGCGCTAGCGGGAGCTGGGAGCTGTTTTTT.

The J gene is TRBJ2-1, the V gene TRBV30; no definite D call. Germline CDR1 GTSNPN, CDR2 SVGIG (reference sequence). Trimming removed 4 bases from V and 7 bases from J, with 8 bases in between. The CDR3 length is 11 residues. CDR3 DNA sequence: TGTGCCTGGAATAGTTATAATGAGCAGTTCTTC. Translated: CAWNSYNEQFF. The whole variable domain, remainder taken from reference TRBV30 and TRBJ2-1, is SQTIHQWPATLVQPVGSPLSLECTVEGTSNPNLYWYRQAAGRGLQLLFYSVGIGQISSEVPQNLSASRPQDRQFILSSKKLLLSDSGFYLCAWNSYNEQFFGPGTRLTVL.

The rearrangement joins TRBV6-1 to TRBJ2-7, with a tentative D call TRBD1 (5 bases). CDR3 length: 14 amino acids. CDR1 is MNHNS and CDR2 is SASEGT in the germline V gene. Trimming removed 2 bases from V and 5 bases from J, with 13 bases in between. CDR3 DNA: TGTGCCAGCAGTGAAACTGGCAGGGTAAACGAGCAGTACTTC. Translated: CASSETGRVNEQYF.

The rearrangement uses TRBV27 and TRBJ2-5; 7 nucleotides agree with TRBD2. The J call may be incorrect, as the DNA end agrees better with TRBJ2-7. The CDR3 length is 13 residues. Germline V CDR1 and CDR2: MNHEY, SMNVEV (reference sequence). CDR3: CASGWDYAYEQYF. The CDR3 nucleotides are TGTGCCAGCGGCTGGGACTACGCCTACGAGCAGTACTTC.

The count of this clone is one. The rearrangement uses TRBV18 and TRBJ2-3; TRBD2 agrees at 10 bases. Trimming took 2 bases from V and 0 from J; bases not matched to a gene: 5. The CDR3 is 17 residues long. Germline V lookup: CDR1 KGHSH, CDR2 LQKENI. DNA for the CDR3: TGTGCCAGCTCACCAGAACTAGCGGGGCCTAGCACAGATACGCAGTATTTT. Translated, it gives CASSPELAGPSTDTQYF.

V and J are TRBV5-1 and TRBJ1-3; D perhaps matches TRBD1 (6 bases). The CDR3 extends over 14 amino acids. CDR1 is SGHRS, CDR2 YFSETQ, per germline. V was pared by 5 bases and J by 1 base, with 10 bases between. CDR3 loop: CASSPTGSGNTIYF. CDR3 in DNA: TGCGCCAGCAGTCCGACAGGATCTGGAAACACCATATATTTT. The entire variable domain, with the rest obtained from reference TRBV5-1 and TRBJ1-3, is as follows: KAGVTQTPRYLIKTRGQQVTLSCSPISGHRSVSWYQQTPGQGLQFLFEYFSETQRNKGNFPGRFSGRQFSNSRSEMNVSTLELGDSALYLCASSPTGSGNTIYFGEGSWLTVV.

CDR3 coding DNA: TGTGCCAGCAGCACACGGTTGGGGCCCCCCTGGGGGACCCAGTACTTC. Its translation: CASSTRLGPPWGTQYF. The chain carries TRBV9 and TRBJ2-5, with D possibly matching TRBD1 (5 bases). V dropped 4 bases and J dropped 7 bases, with 23 bases sitting between them. Germline loops: CDR1 SGDLS, CDR2 YYNGEE. CDR3 length: 16 amino acids.

Comments on this clone: This sample also contains other DNA sequences that code for the same CDR3. The J gene is TRBJ2-5, the V gene TRBV30; the match to TRBD1 covers 7 bases. The CDR3 sequence is 13 residues long. Losses at the gene ends were 1 base for V and 5 bases for J; bases not matched to a gene: 4. CDR1 and CDR2 (germline): GTSNPN, SVGIG (reference sequence). The CDR3 is CAWSEDRVETQYF. In DNA form, the CDR3 reads TGTGCCTGGAGTGAAGACAGGGTGGAGACCCAGTACTTC.

The chain carries TRBV7-8 and TRBJ2-2; TRBD1 agrees at 8 bases. From germline, CDR1 is SGHVS and CDR2 FQNEAQ. With 1 base clipped from V and 5 bases from J, the junction kept 9 bases outside the gene matches. The CDR3 contains 17 residues. CDR3 residues: CASSLVGQGARTGELFF. CDR3 in DNA: TGTGCCAGCAGCTTAGTAGGGCAGGGGGCGCGTACCGGGGAGCTGTTTTTT. Full variable domain (outside the CDR3, taken from reference TRBV7-8 and TRBJ2-2): GAGVSQSPRYKVAKRGQDVALRCDPISGHVSLFWYQQALGQGPEFLTYFQNEAQLDKSGLPSDRFFAERPEGSVSTLKIQRTQQEDSAVYLCASSLVGQGARTGELFFGEGSRLTVL.